The 10 T cell receptor beta chains below were found in one sample sequenced in a study of cytomegalovirus exposure and HLA in healthy donors (dated by TCRdb to the late 2010s). Preparation of the library involved the immunoSEQ multiplex PCR assay. A mixture of 60 forward primers for TCR Vbeta segments and 13 reverse primers for TCR Jbeta segments was used in the multiplex PCR. TCRdb limited this immuneACCESS table to in-frame rearrangements with V and J called. A share of clones is missing; checked studies link under half to unresolved V genes, and the rest is unexplained. This sample comprises 100,000 to 120,000 clones, approximately 84% of them detected only once. The ten top clones hold approximately 1.8% of the sample. The sequencing sample was made of PBMCs. Every receptor here comes from a man between 35 and 55 years old in good health and CMV-seronegative.

In its sample, this clone was seen a few times. The chain recombines TRBV19 with TRBJ1-2; 7 nucleotides agree with TRBD1. Unmatched junction bases numbered 15, after V lost 5 bases and J lost 3 bases. The CDR3 runs to 17 residues. The germline gives CDR1 LNHDA, CDR2 SQIVND (reference sequence). Written as DNA, the CDR3 is TGTGCCAGTAGTCCATCCGGCCGAACGACAGGGCACTATGGCTACACCTTC. It translates to CASSPSGRTTGHYGYTF.

This sequence joins TRBV4-1 and TRBJ2-3; 13 nucleotides align to TRBD2. Trimming removed 3 bases from V and 1 base from J; junction bases left unmatched: 4. Germline lookup yields CDR1 MGHRA and CDR2 YSYEKL. The CDR3 runs 17 residues. CDR3 region: CASSQTGTSGGTDTQYF. CDR3 sequence (DNA): TGCGCCAGCAGCCAGACCGGGACTAGCGGGGGCACAGATACGCAGTATTTT.

The chain carries TRBV5-1 and TRBJ2-7; the D gene is possibly TRBD1 (7 bases). CDR1 is SGHRS, CDR2 YFSETQ, per germline. V was pared by 5 bases and J by 3 bases, with 18 bases between. CDR3 length: 15 amino acids. CDR3: CASSSRGQPVYEQYF. DNA of the CDR3: TGCGCCAGCAGTTCGCGGGGACAGCCGGTCTACGAGCAGTACTTC.

A word on this clone: The junction does not match germline at one end; this may be a read error. The chain employs TRBV6-6 and TRBJ1-5, with D perhaps matching TRBD1 (5 bases). The CDR3 has 15 residues. Germline CDR1 reads MNHNY; CDR2 reads SVGAGI (reference sequence). In DNA, the CDR3 is TGTGCCAGCCGCCCATCCGACAGTAGCAGTCAGCCCCAGCATTTT. It specifies CASRPSDSSSQPQHF.

The J gene is TRBJ1-2, the V gene TRBV30, with TRBD1 identical over 9 bases. Germline lookup yields CDR1 GTSNPN and CDR2 SVGIG (reference sequence). The J segment lost 7 bases and the V segment lost 0 bases, leaving 6 bases of the junction unmatched. CDR3 length: 14 residues. CDR3 residues: CAWSVGTGSSGYTF. In DNA, the CDR3 is TGTGCCTGGAGTGTAGGGACAGGGTCGAGTGGCTACACCTTC.

In its sample, this clone was seen a few times. The V call is TRBV5-4, the J call TRBJ1-1, with 7 bases matching TRBD1. J gave up 1 base and V 4 bases, and 4 bases lay outside the gene matches. Per germline, CDR1 SGHNT and CDR2 YYREEE (reference sequence). The CDR3 totals 14 residues. The CDR3, as DNA: TGTGCCAGCAGCCGCGGGACAGAGAACACTGAAGCTTTCTTT. Its protein product is CASSRGTENTEAFF. Full variable domain (missing parts from reference TRBV5-4 and TRBJ1-1): ETGVTQSPTHLIKTRGQQVTLRCSSQSGHNTVSWYQQALGQGPQFIFQYYREEENGRGNFPPRFSGLQFPNYSSELNVNALELDDSALYLCASSRGTENTEAFFGQGTRLTVV.

The chain couples TRBV29-1 to TRBJ1-4, with D possibly matching TRBD1 (5 bases). The CDR3 consists of 13 residues. Germline V gives CDR1 SQVTM, CDR2 ANQGSEA. With 7 bases removed from V and 7 bases from J, the gap between germline ends came to 16 bases. The chain's CDR3 is CSATSTDGEKLFF. The CDR3 DNA reads as TGCAGCGCCACCTCGACAGACGGTGAAAAACTGTTTTTT.

V usage is TRBV5-6 and J usage is TRBJ2-5, with a possible D match to TRBD2 (5 bases). Trimming pared 4 bases from V and 7 bases from J, leaving 8 bases between. The CDR3 consists of 11 residues. The V gene's germline CDR1 is SGHDT and CDR2 YYEEEE. CDR3 amino acids: CASSRGGTQYF. The CDR3 DNA reads TGTGCCAGCAGCCGCGGAGGGACCCAGTACTTC. Based on the CDR3 plus reference TRBV5-6 and TRBJ2-5, the full variable domain is DAGVTQSPTHLIKTRGQQVTLRCSPKSGHDTVSWYQQALGQGPQFIFQYYEEEERQRGNFPDRFSGHQFPNYSSELNVNALLLGDSALYLCASSRGGTQYFGPGTRLLVL.

The rearrangement joins TRBV13 to TRBJ2-1; a weak D match, TRBD1 (6 bases). Deletions cut 5 bases from V and 0 bases from J, with 14 bases between. The germline CDR1 and CDR2 sequences are PRHDT and FYEKMQ (reference sequence). This CDR3 comprises 16 residues. CDR3 sequence: CASSPQTGSSYNEQFF. CDR3 DNA sequence: TGTGCCAGCAGCCCGCAAACAGGGAGCTCCTACAATGAGCAGTTCTTC. The whole variable domain, remainder taken from reference TRBV13 and TRBJ2-1, is AAGVIQSPRHLIKEKRETATLKCYPIPRHDTVYWYQQGPGQDPQFLISFYEKMQSDKGSIPDRFSAQQFSDYHSELNMSSLELGDSALYFCASSPQTGSSYNEQFFGPGTRLTVL.

J is TRBJ2-3 and V is TRBV11-2, with TRBD2 matching over 12 bases. Germline assignment: CDR1 SGHAT and CDR2 FQNNGV. The CDR3 is 15 amino acids. After removal of 5 bases from V and 5 bases from J, the junction contained 5 bases not matched to a gene. CDR3 sequence (DNA): TGTGCCAGCAGCGCTAGCGGGGGGGCCGTAGATACGCAGTATTTT. This encodes CASSASGGAVDTQYF.